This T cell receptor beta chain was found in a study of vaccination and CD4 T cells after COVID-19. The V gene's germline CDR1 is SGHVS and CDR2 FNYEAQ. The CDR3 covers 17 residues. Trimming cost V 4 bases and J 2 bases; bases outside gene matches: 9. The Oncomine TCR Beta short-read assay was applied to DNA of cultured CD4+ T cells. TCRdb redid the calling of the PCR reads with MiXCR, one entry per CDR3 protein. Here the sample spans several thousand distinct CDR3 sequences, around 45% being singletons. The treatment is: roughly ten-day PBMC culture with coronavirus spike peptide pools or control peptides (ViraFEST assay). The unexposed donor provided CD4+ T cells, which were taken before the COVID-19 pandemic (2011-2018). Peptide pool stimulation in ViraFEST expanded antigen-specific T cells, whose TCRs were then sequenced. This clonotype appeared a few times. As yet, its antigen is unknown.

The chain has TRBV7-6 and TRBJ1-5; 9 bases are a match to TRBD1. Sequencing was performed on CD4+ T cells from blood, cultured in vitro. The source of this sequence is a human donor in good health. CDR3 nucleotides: TGTGCCAGCAGCTCCGGGACAGGGAGTCTGGGCAATCAGCCCCAGCATTTT. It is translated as CASSSGTGSLGNQPQHF.